The subject of this entry is one TCR beta chain. Germline CDR1 reads MNHEY; CDR2 reads SVGEGT. The junction had 8 bases not matched to a gene; V was cut back by 6 bases and J by 4 bases. This CDR3 contains 14 residues. This entry is derived from a study of blood T cell repertoires in COVID-19. Turning to the study itself: T cells, B-cell-depleted T cells, or PBMCs provided the cDNA or gDNA that served as material.

Study members were between roughly 18 and 100 years old and lived in around 24 US regions. Repertoires were generated with immunoSEQ multiplex PCR, while TCRdb's copy carries only in-frame clones and drops some. The repertoire holds about 340,000 clones, with about 86% as singletons. This TCR derives from a woman in her thirties or forties with acute COVID-19. V is TRBV6-2 or TRBV6-3 and J is TRBJ1-2; TRBD1 matches at 7 bases. The specimen sequenced was PBMCs or T cells enriched from blood (not recorded which). The chain's CDR3 is CASSRSGGSYGYTF. CDR3 in DNA: TGTGCCAGCAGCCGTTCAGGGGGGAGCTATGGCTACACCTTC.